The source of this T cell receptor (beta chain) is a study of blood T cell repertoires in COVID-19. As for the study in general: From the United States, Italy and Spain came samples of acute and convalescent COVID-19. From T cells, B-cell-depleted T cells, or PBMCs came the material, which was cDNA or gDNA.

How the authors handled the data: Quantification of nucleated cells was approximated via reference gene primer amplification. Sequencing was performed with immunoSEQ multiplex PCR; in TCRdb, only in-frame clones are kept and a portion is missing. D and trimming were read from the DNA, whereas the V and J calls and clone size are those reported in that table. The table includes about 94,000 clones, about four fifths detected once. This clone was recorded once. The CDR3 extends over 11 amino acids. CDR1 and CDR2 (germline): DFQATT, SNEGSKA (reference sequence). V lost 4 bases, J lost 2 bases, and 5 bases lay in between.

The TCR originated in a human donor in a cohort sampled during active COVID-19. The chain employs TRBV20-1 and TRBJ1-2; D unclear. Sequenced: peripheral blood. The CDR3 here is CSAIQNYGYTF. The CDR3 DNA reads TGCAGTGCTATACAGAACTATGGCTACACCTTC.